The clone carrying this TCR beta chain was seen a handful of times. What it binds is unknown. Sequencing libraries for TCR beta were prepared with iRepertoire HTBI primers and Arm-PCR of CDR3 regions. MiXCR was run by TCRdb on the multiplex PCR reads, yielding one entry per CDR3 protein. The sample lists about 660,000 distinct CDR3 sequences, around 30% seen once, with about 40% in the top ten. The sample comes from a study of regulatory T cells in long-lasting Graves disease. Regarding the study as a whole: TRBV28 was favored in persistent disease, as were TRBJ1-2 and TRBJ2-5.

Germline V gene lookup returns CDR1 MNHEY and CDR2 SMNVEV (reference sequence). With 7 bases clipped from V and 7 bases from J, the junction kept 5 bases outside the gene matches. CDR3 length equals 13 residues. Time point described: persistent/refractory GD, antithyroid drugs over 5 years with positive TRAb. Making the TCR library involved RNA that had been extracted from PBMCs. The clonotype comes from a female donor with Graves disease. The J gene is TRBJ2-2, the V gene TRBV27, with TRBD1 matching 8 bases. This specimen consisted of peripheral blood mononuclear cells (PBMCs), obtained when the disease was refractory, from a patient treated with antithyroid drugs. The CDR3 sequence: CASNTGGIGELFF. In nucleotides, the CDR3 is TGTGCCAGCAACACAGGGGGGATCGGGGAGCTGTTTTTT.